This T cell receptor (beta chain) was obtained from a study of blood T cells in healthy people across ages. General study results and limits: Per million T cells, TCR beta diversity dropped roughly linearly as age increased. Lack of knowledge of donor CMV status possibly confounded expanded clonotype changes.

For this clonotype: Its antigen is unknown.

Germline CDR1 reads DFQATT; CDR2 reads SNEGSKA (reference sequence). The CDR3 extends over 13 amino acids. V lost 5 bases and J lost 5, with 15 bases in between. Isolation per sample recovered at least 7 million PBMCs. Together with a sample-barcoded 5' primer, a J-beta primer mix was included in a second PCR lasting about 7 to 12 cycles. A template-switch adaptor containing 12 random nucleotides labeled each cDNA molecule. TCRdb redid the calling of the 5' RACE reads with MiXCR, one entry per CDR3 protein. This sample has 1.5 million to 2 million distinct CDR3 sequences, with roughly 32% found just once.

Sequencing was performed on blood. The chain carries TRBV20-1 and TRBJ1-1; D may be TRBD1 (6 bases). The clonotype originates from a woman aged 25-40 years in good health. Here the CDR3 reads CSAPRKRGTEAFF. In DNA form, the CDR3 reads TGCAGTGCTCCCCGGAAAAGGGGGACTGAAGCTTTCTTT.